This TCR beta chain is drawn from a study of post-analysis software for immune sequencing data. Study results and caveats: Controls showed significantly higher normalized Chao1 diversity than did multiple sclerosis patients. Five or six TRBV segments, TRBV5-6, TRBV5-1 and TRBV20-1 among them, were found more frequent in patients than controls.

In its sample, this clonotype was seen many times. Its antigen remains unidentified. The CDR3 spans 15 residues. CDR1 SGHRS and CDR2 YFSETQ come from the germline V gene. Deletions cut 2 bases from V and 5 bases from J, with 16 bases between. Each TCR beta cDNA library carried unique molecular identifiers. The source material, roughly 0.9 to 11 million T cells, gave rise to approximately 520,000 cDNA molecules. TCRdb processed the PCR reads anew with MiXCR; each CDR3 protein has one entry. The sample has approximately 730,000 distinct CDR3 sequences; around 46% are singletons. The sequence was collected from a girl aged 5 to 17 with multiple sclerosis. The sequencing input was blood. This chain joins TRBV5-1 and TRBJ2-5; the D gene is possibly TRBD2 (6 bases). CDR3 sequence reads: CASSFTPGEGETQYF. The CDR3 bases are TGCGCCAGCAGCTTTACGCCGGGAGAAGGGGAGACCCAGTACTTC.